A single sample gave rise to the 15 T cell receptor beta chains below, sequenced in a study of shared clonotypes between healthy human individuals. TCRdb keeps only in-frame clones here, not all; method: immunoSEQ multiplex PCR. The top ten clones hold 0.5% to 0.6% of a sample with about 1.1 million clones, more than 75% of them seen once. The sequenced material came from memory CD4+ T cells from PBMCs. Documented subset: CD45RA-negative fraction. The receptors stem from a man aged 18-30 years in good health. Some clones in this sample may be carry-over from other donors' samples.

The chain joins TRBV5-1 to TRBJ2-1; possibly TRBD1 for D (6 bases). The CDR3 is made up of 14 amino acids. Trimming took off 3 bases at V and 4 bases at J, with 11 bases between the two ends. CDR1 is SGHRS and CDR2 is YFSETQ in the germline V gene. CDR3 protein: CASSSGQIYNEQFF. The CDR3 coding sequence is TGCGCCAGCAGCTCCGGACAGATTTACAATGAGCAGTTCTTC.

Here the CDR3 reads CASSLLPGAGGYTF. CDR3 in DNA: TGCGCCAGCAGCTTACTACCAGGGGCCGGTGGCTACACCTTC. The V and J genes are TRBV5-1 and TRBJ1-2; a possible D gene is TRBD1 (6 bases). This CDR3 comprises 14 residues. Germline assignment: CDR1 SGHRS and CDR2 YFSETQ. Trimming took 2 bases from V and 7 from J, leaving 15 bases between them.

This clone was found once. J is TRBJ1-4 and V is TRBV6-1; D unresolved. There are 15 residues in the CDR3. Trimming took 2 bases from V and 1 from J, leaving 8 bases between them. CDR1 MNHNS and CDR2 SASEGT come from the germline V gene. CDR3 coding DNA: TGTGCCAGCAGTGAATCGAGGCGAACTAATGAAAAACTGTTTTTT. This translates into CASSESRRTNEKLFF.

This chain uses TRBV7-6 with TRBJ2-1, with D possibly matching TRBD2 (5 bases). Trimming pared 1 base from V and 9 bases from J, leaving 16 bases between. CDR1 SGHVS and CDR2 FNYEAQ come from the germline V gene. The CDR3 spans 15 residues. The CDR3 DNA follows: TGTGCCAGCAGCTTAGAACGACTCGACGGAGGTGAGCAGTTCTTC. This gives the protein CASSLERLDGGEQFF.

The V and J genes are TRBV19 and TRBJ1-5; 9 nucleotides match TRBD1. There are 14 residues in the CDR3. V was pared by 3 bases and J by 6 bases, with 3 bases of the junction left unmatched. CDR1 and CDR2 from the germline V gene are LNHDA and SQIVND (reference sequence). The CDR3 loop is CASSITGGGQPQHF. The CDR3 nucleotides are TGTGCCAGTAGTATCACAGGGGGCGGTCAGCCCCAGCATTTT.

This clone was seen a few times. This chain connects TRBV4-2 to TRBJ1-5, with D hard to call. Germline V lookup: CDR1 LGHNA, CDR2 YNFKEQ. The V end lost 3 bases, the J end lost 0 bases, and 9 bases lay between the germline ends. The CDR3 has 15 amino acids. This chain's CDR3 is CASSQGRYSNQPQHF. In nucleotides, the CDR3 is TGTGCCAGCAGCCAGGGCAGATATAGCAATCAGCCCCAGCATTTT.

The chain is built from TRBV5-1 and TRBJ2-2, with D possibly matching TRBD1 (6 bases). The germline gives CDR1 SGHRS, CDR2 YFSETQ. The CDR3 is 14 amino acids. The germline V and J ends were trimmed by 6 bases and 0 bases, with 9 bases remaining between them. Here the CDR3 reads CASKGTTNTGELFF. CDR3 nucleotide sequence: TGCGCCAGCAAGGGGACAACGAACACCGGGGAGCTGTTTTTT.

This rearrangement joins TRBV6-1 to TRBJ2-7, with 14 bases identical to TRBD2. CDR1 MNHNS and CDR2 SASEGT come from the germline V gene. The V and J ends lost 8 bases and 5 bases, in that order; junction bases with no gene match: 5. The CDR3 has 14 residues. CDR3 sequence: CASARGLAGDEQYF. CDR3 nucleotide sequence: TGTGCCAGCGCACGGGGACTAGCGGGAGACGAGCAGTACTTC.

The rearrangement joins TRBV5-1 to TRBJ2-7; possibly TRBD1 for D (6 bases). Germline CDR1 SGHRS, CDR2 YFSETQ. The CDR3 consists of 15 residues. Trimming removed 2 bases from V and 2 bases from J, with 14 bases in between. The CDR3 nucleotides read TGCGCCAGCAGCTTCAGCAGGGGACCCACCTACGAGCAGTACTTC. Translated, it gives CASSFSRGPTYEQYF.

The chain carries TRBV5-1 and TRBJ2-7; 11 bases match TRBD1. Trimming removed 2 bases from V and 6 bases from J; junction bases left unmatched: 7. Per germline, CDR1 SGHRS and CDR2 YFSETQ. The CDR3 covers 15 residues. CDR3 region: CASSFPGTGGIEQYF. In DNA, the CDR3 is TGCGCCAGCAGCTTTCCAGGGACAGGGGGGATCGAGCAGTACTTC.

CDR3 amino acids: CASSYLGSGQPQHF. The CDR3 DNA is TGTGCCAGCAGCTACTTGGGGTCCGGGCAGCCCCAGCATTTT. The rearrangement joins TRBV5-4 to TRBJ1-5; no firm D call. The length of the CDR3 is 14 residues. Trimming pared 3 bases from V and 7 bases from J, leaving 14 bases between. Germline V gives CDR1 SGHNT, CDR2 YYREEE (reference sequence).

The V gene is TRBV10-3, the J gene TRBJ2-1, with D perhaps matching TRBD2 (5 bases). Trimming removed 1 base at V and 1 base at J, with 14 bases between. The CDR3 consists of 17 residues. Per the germline V gene, CDR1 is ENHRY and CDR2 is SYGVKD. CDR3 region: CAISELGARASYNEQFF. CDR3 nucleotide sequence: TGTGCCATCAGTGAGTTGGGAGCGCGAGCTTCCTACAATGAGCAGTTCTTC.

The chain combines TRBV6-4 with TRBJ2-1, with D maybe TRBD1 (5 bases). Trimming cost V 0 bases and J 10 bases, with 10 bases left between them. Looked up from germline, CDR1 is MRHNA and CDR2 is SNTAGT. The CDR3 extends over 13 amino acids. The CDR3 sequence is CASSDSSQGEQFF. The CDR3 bases are TGTGCCAGCAGTGACTCGAGTCAGGGAGAGCAGTTCTTC.

The rearrangement joins TRBV21-1 to TRBJ1-5. TRBV21-1 is labeled a pseudogene. The CDR3 is 14 residues long. The CDR3 DNA reads as TGTGCCAGCTACCGGTGGGCCGGGGGTCAGCCCCAGCATTTT. It translates to CASYRWAGGQPQHF.

The chain couples TRBV6-6 to TRBJ2-5, with D unresolved. V lost 5 bases to trimming and J lost 5 bases, with 12 bases between them. This CDR3 comprises 13 residues. Per the germline V gene, CDR1 is MNHNY and CDR2 is SVGAGI (reference sequence). The CDR3 sequence is CASSRLGYETQYF. CDR3 nucleotide sequence: TGTGCCAGCAGTCGCTTGGGATACGAGACCCAGTACTTC.